This TCR beta chain was found in a study of metastatic and nonmetastatic thyroid tumors. Study-wide context: It was across blood and tumor or nodule tissue from malignant and benign thyroid patients that repertoires were compared. Study-wide findings and caveats: When malignant thyroid tumors were compared with benign nodules, TCR beta diversity was reportedly significantly higher in the malignant tumors. This held in both blood and tumor samples.

The authors' processing: The study built a papillary thyroid cancer distant-metastasis classifier from CDR3 differences across clinicopathological groups. TCRdb redid the clone calls on the PCR reads using MiXCR. In this record, the V and J calls reflect TCRdb's handling and not the investigators' own analysis. The table has under 20,000 clones, around 30% seen once. The V and J ends lost 0 bases and 4 bases respectively, with 12 bases between them. CDR3 length equals 15 residues. Germline CDR1 and CDR2: MNHEY and SVGEGT. This clone qualifies as medium-sized (0.01 to 0.1%). Its cognate antigen is unknown. All patients were untreated before thyroid surgery.

The chain links TRBV6-2 or TRBV6-3 to TRBJ1-1; possible D gene TRBD1, 5 bases. Source material: tumor tissue. This receptor was taken from a male donor with papillary thyroid cancer or a benign thyroid nodule (not recorded which). Some clones in this sample may be carry-over from other donors' samples. As DNA, the CDR3 is TGTGCCAGCAGTTACTCGAAAGGGGATGGCACTGAAGCTTTCTTT. It is translated as CASSYSKGDGTEAFF.